These T cell receptor beta chains were read from a single sample in a study of naive and memory T cell subsets. A single record per CDR3 protein comes from TCRdb applying MiXCR to the UMI-ligation and nested PCR reads. The data contain 150,000 or so distinct CDR3 sequences, approximately 22% of them singletons. Material for sequencing was naive CD4+ T cells from blood. These receptor sequences come from a human donor in good health. CDR3s include the opening cysteine and the closing phenylalanine or tryptophan. D genes are given only for firm matches. Some rows have no size entry. The others give once, few or many, or a class for an expanded clone.

j_gene: TRBJ2-7; d_gene: NA; abundance: many; v_gene: TRBV24-1; CDR3nt: TGTGCCACCAGTGATTCATCAGGCTCTAGCTCCTACGAGCAGTACTTC; CDR3aa: CATSDSSGSSSYEQYF
j_gene: TRBJ1-4; d_gene: TRBD1; abundance: NA; v_gene: TRBV25-1; CDR3nt: TGTGCCAGCAGTGAATATGGGGCCAGGGGGCATGAAAAACTGTTTTTT; CDR3aa: CASSEYGARGHEKLFF
j_gene: TRBJ2-7; d_gene: NA; abundance: NA; v_gene: TRBV25-1; CDR3nt: TGTGCCAGCAGTGAGGGGAGGAAGCAGTACTTC; CDR3aa: CASSEGRKQYF
j_gene: TRBJ1-2; d_gene: NA; abundance: NA; v_gene: TRBV5-1; CDR3nt: TGCGCCAGCAGGAGGGCGGAAAACTATGGCTACACCTTC; CDR3aa: CASRRAENYGYTF
j_gene: TRBJ1-4; d_gene: NA; abundance: NA; v_gene: TRBV7-6; CDR3nt: TGTGCCAGCAGCTTATCGCTAGCAACTAATGAAAAACTGTTTTTT; CDR3aa: CASSLSLATNEKLFF
j_gene: TRBJ2-7; d_gene: TRBD2; abundance: NA; v_gene: TRBV6-5; CDR3nt: TGTGCCAGCAGTTACGCCCCGAGCGGGAGGCAGACCTACGAGCAGTACTTC; CDR3aa: CASSYAPSGRQTYEQYF
j_gene: TRBJ2-1; d_gene: NA; abundance: NA; v_gene: TRBV6-1; CDR3nt: TGTGCCAGCAGTGAAGCGCTTAGGCAGCAGTTCTTC; CDR3aa: CASSEALRQQFF
j_gene: TRBJ1-2; d_gene: NA; abundance: NA; v_gene: TRBV3-1; CDR3nt: TGTGCCAGCAGCCAAGGAGGGGCTGGCGGCTACACCTTC; CDR3aa: CASSQGGAGGYTF
j_gene: TRBJ2-7; d_gene: NA; abundance: NA; v_gene: TRBV28; CDR3nt: TGTGCCAGCAGTTCCGGGGCCCCCAGCTACGAGCAGTACTTC; CDR3aa: CASSSGAPSYEQYF
j_gene: TRBJ1-5; d_gene: NA; abundance: NA; v_gene: TRBV28; CDR3nt: TGTGCCAGCAGTTTCGGGGCAGGTCTAGCTGGGCAGCCCCAGCATTTT; CDR3aa: CASSFGAGLAGQPQHF
j_gene: TRBJ1-2; d_gene: TRBD1; abundance: NA; v_gene: TRBV10-3; CDR3nt: TGTGCCATCAGTTCCGTGACAGGGCCATCCTATGGCTACACCTTC; CDR3aa: CAISSVTGPSYGYTF
j_gene: TRBJ2-7; d_gene: NA; abundance: many; v_gene: TRBV10-3; CDR3nt: TGTGCCATCAGTGAGTCAGGACGGGCCTACGAGCAGTACTTC; CDR3aa: CAISESGRAYEQYF
j_gene: TRBJ1-6; d_gene: NA; abundance: NA; v_gene: TRBV6-2/TRBV6-3; CDR3nt: TGTGCCAGCACCTCTCCCTACTCACCCCTCCACTTT; CDR3aa: CASTSPYSPLHF
j_gene: TRBJ2-1; d_gene: NA; abundance: NA; v_gene: TRBV6-2/TRBV6-3; CDR3nt: TGTGCCAGCAGAAAGGGGGGAGGTTCCTACAATGAGCAGTTCTTC; CDR3aa: CASRKGGGSYNEQFF
j_gene: TRBJ2-3; d_gene: NA; abundance: NA; v_gene: TRBV20-1; CDR3nt: TGCAGTGCCCCCATCACAGATACGCAGTATTTT; CDR3aa: CSAPITDTQYF
j_gene: TRBJ1-5; d_gene: TRBD1; abundance: NA; v_gene: TRBV20-1; CDR3nt: TGCAGTGCTAGACCCCTGGACAGGGAGCATCAGCCCCAGCATTTT; CDR3aa: CSARPLDREHQPQHF
j_gene: TRBJ2-1; d_gene: TRBD2; abundance: NA; v_gene: TRBV3-1; CDR3nt: TGTGCCAGCAGCCAAGATACGGCTAGCGGGAGGTTCGATGAGCAGTTCTTC; CDR3aa: CASSQDTASGRFDEQFF
j_gene: TRBJ1-4; d_gene: NA; abundance: NA; v_gene: TRBV5-1; CDR3nt: TGCGCCAGCAGCCCGAGTGTTCCGGGAAAACTGTTTTTT; CDR3aa: CASSPSVPGKLFF
j_gene: TRBJ1-1; d_gene: TRBD1; abundance: NA; v_gene: TRBV12-3/TRBV12-4; CDR3nt: TGTGCCAGCAGTTTAATAGGGGGCCGAACTGAAGCTTTCTTT; CDR3aa: CASSLIGGRTEAFF
j_gene: TRBJ1-5; d_gene: NA; abundance: many; v_gene: TRBV29-1; CDR3nt: TGCAGCGTTGCGGGGTATGGGGATCAGCCCCAGCATTTT; CDR3aa: CSVAGYGDQPQHF
j_gene: TRBJ2-7; d_gene: NA; abundance: few; v_gene: TRBV3-1; CDR3nt: TGTGCCTGCGACAGCCCCCCCCACTACGAGCAGTACTTC; CDR3aa: CACDSPPHYEQYF
j_gene: TRBJ2-1; d_gene: TRBD1; abundance: few; v_gene: TRBV20-1; CDR3nt: TGCAGTGCTCTTTGGGGGACAGGACGAAACAATGAGCAGTTCTTC; CDR3aa: CSALWGTGRNNEQFF
j_gene: TRBJ2-3; d_gene: NA; abundance: few; v_gene: TRBV7-9; CDR3nt: TGTGCCGCCCGGGGTGATACGCAGTATTTT; CDR3aa: CAARGDTQYF
j_gene: TRBJ1-5; d_gene: NA; abundance: few; v_gene: TRBV6-1; CDR3nt: TGTGCCAGCAGTGAAAGGGGTCTGGGCAATCAGCCCCAGCATTTT; CDR3aa: CASSERGLGNQPQHF
j_gene: TRBJ2-1; d_gene: TRBD1; abundance: many; v_gene: TRBV6-2/TRBV6-3; CDR3nt: TGTGCCAGCAAAGGACAGGATCACAATGAGCAGTTCTTC; CDR3aa: CASKGQDHNEQFF
j_gene: TRBJ2-7; d_gene: TRBD1; abundance: NA; v_gene: TRBV7-2; CDR3nt: TGTGCCAGCAGCAAAGACAGGGGGCTATACTACGAGCAGTACTTC; CDR3aa: CASSKDRGLYYEQYF
j_gene: TRBJ2-4; d_gene: TRBD2; abundance: NA; v_gene: TRBV28; CDR3nt: TGTGCCAGCAGTTTAGAGGGCGGGAGGGCCTTTGAAAACATTCAGTACTTC; CDR3aa: CASSLEGGRAFENIQYF
j_gene: TRBJ2-1; d_gene: NA; abundance: NA; v_gene: TRBV20-1; CDR3nt: TGCAGTGCTAGTTTAGTTAGGTCGCCCTTCTCCTACAATGAGCAGTTCTTC; CDR3aa: CSASLVRSPFSYNEQFF
j_gene: TRBJ2-1; d_gene: TRBD2; abundance: NA; v_gene: TRBV19; CDR3nt: TGTGCCAGTAGACCACTCAGCGGGAGATCCTACAATGAGCAGTTCTTC; CDR3aa: CASRPLSGRSYNEQFF
j_gene: TRBJ2-7; d_gene: NA; abundance: NA; v_gene: TRBV6-1; CDR3nt: TGTGCCAGCAGGGCCAATGGTTTTCTGCAGTACTTC; CDR3aa: CASRANGFLQYF
j_gene: TRBJ2-5; d_gene: NA; abundance: few; v_gene: TRBV7-2; CDR3nt: TGTGCCAGCCGCCTTGGCGGGTCGCAAGAGACCCAGTACTTC; CDR3aa: CASRLGGSQETQYF
j_gene: TRBJ2-1; d_gene: NA; abundance: few; v_gene: TRBV7-9; CDR3nt: TGTGCCAGCAGCTTAGGCTCCTTGGACAATGAGCAGTTCTTC; CDR3aa: CASSLGSLDNEQFF
j_gene: TRBJ2-1; d_gene: NA; abundance: many; v_gene: TRBV7-2; CDR3nt: TGTGCCAGCAGCCTCTCCCGGACACCTCAGTTCTTC; CDR3aa: CASSLSRTPQFF
j_gene: TRBJ2-3; d_gene: NA; abundance: many; v_gene: TRBV7-2; CDR3nt: TGTGCCAGCAGCCCCGCCCGCAGCTTAGATACGCAGTATTTT; CDR3aa: CASSPARSLDTQYF
j_gene: TRBJ1-5; d_gene: NA; abundance: NA; v_gene: TRBV7-8; CDR3nt: TGTGCCAGCAGCTGGACAGTTAATCAGCCCCAGCATTTT; CDR3aa: CASSWTVNQPQHF
j_gene: TRBJ2-6; d_gene: TRBD1; abundance: NA; v_gene: TRBV18; CDR3nt: TGTGCCAGCTCTCCACTCGACAGGGTCGTTTCAGGGGCCAACGTCCTGACTTTC; CDR3aa: CASSPLDRVVSGANVLTF
j_gene: TRBJ2-1; d_gene: TRBD1; abundance: many; v_gene: TRBV25-1; CDR3nt: TGTGCCAGCAGTGAACTGTTGGGACAGGGGAACAATGAGCAGTTCTTC; CDR3aa: CASSELLGQGNNEQFF
j_gene: TRBJ2-7; d_gene: TRBD1; abundance: few; v_gene: TRBV29-1; CDR3nt: TGCAGCGTTGAATATGCGACAGGGGGCCAGCAGTACTTC; CDR3aa: CSVEYATGGQQYF
j_gene: TRBJ2-2; d_gene: NA; abundance: NA; v_gene: TRBV5-1; CDR3nt: TGCGCCAGCAGCTTCCCCAGAACCGGCACTGCCGGGGAGCTGTTTTTT; CDR3aa: CASSFPRTGTAGELFF
j_gene: TRBJ2-7; d_gene: NA; abundance: NA; v_gene: TRBV29-1; CDR3nt: TGCAGCGTTGCTCGGCAACTAGGGGAGCAGTACTTC; CDR3aa: CSVARQLGEQYF
j_gene: TRBJ2-1; d_gene: NA; abundance: NA; v_gene: TRBV14; CDR3nt: TGTGCCAGCAGCCAAGGGCGGGGATACAATGAGCAGTTCTTC; CDR3aa: CASSQGRGYNEQFF